This T cell receptor beta chain was documented in a study of Graves' ophthalmopathy and Graves' hyperthyroidism. Scientists amplified the TCR beta CDR3 regions from RNA transcripts. The authors performed first-round RT-PCR with HTBI primers and then a second-round multiplex PCR. TCRdb reprocessed the multiplex PCR reads with MiXCR, giving one entry per CDR3 protein. There are about 620,000 distinct CDR3 sequences in the sample; about 24% occur only once, and around 7% lies in the top ten. The sequenced sample was peripheral blood. The TCR sequence derives from a woman aged 18-30 years with stable Graves' hyperthyroidism. Some clones in this sample may be carry-over from other donors' samples.

CDR3 bases: TGTGCCAGCAGCTTAGGAACAAGAAAGGCAGGGGGATACAATCAGCCCCAGCATTTT. The encoded protein is CASSLGTRKAGGYNQPQHF. The chain employs TRBV11-2 and TRBJ1-5; 7 nucleotides agree with TRBD1. The CDR3 is 19 residues long. V lost 1 base, J lost 3 bases, and 15 bases stayed unmatched. CDR1 SGHAT and CDR2 FQNNGV come from the germline V gene. Full variable domain (rest looked up from reference TRBV11-2 and TRBJ1-5): EAGVAQSPRYKIIEKRQSVAFWCNPISGHATLYWYQQILGQGPKLLIQFQNNGVVDDSQLPKDRFSAERLKGVDSTLKIQPAKLEDSAVYLCASSLGTRKAGGYNQPQHFGDGTRLSIL.